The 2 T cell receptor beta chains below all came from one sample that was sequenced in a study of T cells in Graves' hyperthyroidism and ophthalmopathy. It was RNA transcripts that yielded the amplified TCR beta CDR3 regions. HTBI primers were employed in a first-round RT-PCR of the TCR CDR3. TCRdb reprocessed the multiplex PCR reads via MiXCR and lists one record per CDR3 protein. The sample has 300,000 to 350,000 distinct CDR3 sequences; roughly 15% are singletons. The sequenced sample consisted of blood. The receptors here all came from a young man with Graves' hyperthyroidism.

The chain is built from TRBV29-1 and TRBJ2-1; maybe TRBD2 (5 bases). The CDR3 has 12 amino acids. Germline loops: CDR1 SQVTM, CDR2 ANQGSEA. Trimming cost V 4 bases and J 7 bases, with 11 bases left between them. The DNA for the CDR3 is TGCAGCGTTGGGCCTTCGGGGAATGAGCAGTTCTTC. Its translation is CSVGPSGNEQFF.

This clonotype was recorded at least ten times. CDR3 in DNA: TGTGCCAGCAGTTTTCGCGGGAGCGATGAGCAGTTCTTC. This encodes CASSFRGSDEQFF. The chain recombines TRBV12-3 or TRBV12-4 with TRBJ2-1, with 7 nucleotides matching TRBD2. J gave up 8 bases and V 3 bases, and 4 bases lay outside the gene matches. This CDR3 has 13 residues.